There are many counts of the clone carrying this T cell receptor (beta chain). What it recognizes is unknown. This record comes from a study of T cells in Graves' hyperthyroidism and ophthalmopathy. The study, taken as a whole, reports: Most thyroid clonotypes expanded above 0.001 appeared in blood too. Stable hyperthyroidism and ophthalmopathy were separated using 13 V-J signatures.

RNA transcripts were the template for amplifying TCR beta CDR3 regions. In the first-round RT-PCR of the TCR CDR3, the HTBI primer set was used. MiXCR, applied by TCRdb to the multiplex PCR reads, yields one record per CDR3 protein. This sample has hundreds of thousands of distinct CDR3 sequences, with around 21% found just once. With duration under 3 months, ophthalmopathy was active: Clinical Activity Score at least 3, NOSPECS at least 4. The PBMCs had their origin in around 10 ml of fresh peripheral blood. With V trimmed by 0 bases and J by 6 bases, 3 bases remained unmatched. Per the germline V gene, CDR1 is SGHRS and CDR2 is YFSETQ. This CDR3 contains 15 residues.

The chain has TRBV5-1 and TRBJ2-7; 13 positions agree with TRBD2. This sequence was found in a man aged 25 to 45 with Graves' ophthalmopathy. Sequenced input: blood. CDR3 DNA sequence: TGCGCCAGCAGCTTGGGGACTAGCGGGAGTAGCGAGCAGTACTTC. It yields the protein CASSLGTSGSSEQYF.